Below are 20 T cell receptor beta chains sequenced from a single sample in a study of T cell repertoires in aging, cancer and after chemotherapy. The template was genomic DNA from peripheral blood, not RNA. TRB rearrangements spanning V, D and J were amplified using mixed TRB-A/B primers. TCRdb processed the multiplex PCR reads anew with MiXCR; each CDR3 protein has one entry. The data show about 11,000 distinct CDR3 sequences, approximately 46% seen once. Material: blood. These TCRs come from a human donor in good health.

This clonotype has more than one count but fewer than ten. The J gene is TRBJ1-1, the V gene TRBV5-4, with 7 bases that match TRBD1. V shed 3 bases and J 1 base; nucleotides not matched to a gene: 3. Germline loops: CDR1 SGHNT, CDR2 YYREEE (reference sequence). CDR3 length: 14 residues. CDR3 in amino acids: CASSWGQPNTEAFF. CDR3 sequence (DNA): TGTGCCAGCAGCTGGGGACAGCCGAACACTGAAGCTTTCTTT.

The V call is TRBV6-5, the J call TRBJ1-3, with a possible D match to TRBD1 (6 bases). Trimming removed 5 bases at V and 6 bases at J, with 20 bases between. CDR1 MNHEY and CDR2 SVGAGI come from the germline V gene. This CDR3 comprises 16 residues. CDR3 sequence: CASSTTLGQQLNTIYF. The CDR3 DNA reads TGTGCCAGCAGTACCACCCTAGGACAGCAATTAAACACCATATATTTT.

The rearrangement uses TRBV7-6 and TRBJ2-1; weak D call: TRBD1 (6 bases). This CDR3 contains 17 residues. Germline V CDR1 and CDR2: SGHVS, FNYEAQ. The ends were cut back, 5 bases at V and 2 bases at J, with 19 bases in the middle. This CDR3 is CASSKVGQGTTYNEQFF. The CDR3 DNA is TGTGCCAGCAGCAAAGTGGGTCAGGGGACGACCTACAATGAGCAGTTCTTC.

The rearrangement uses TRBV6-6 and TRBJ1-5, with D tentatively TRBD1 (6 bases). The V gene lost 4 bases and the J gene lost 3 bases, with 13 bases spanning the gap. Germline V lookup: CDR1 MNHNY, CDR2 SVGAGI (reference sequence). The length of the CDR3 is 15 residues. The CDR3 sequence: CASSSQGQPNQPQHF. The DNA for the CDR3 is TGTGCCAGCAGTTCCCAAGGACAGCCCAATCAGCCCCAGCATTTT.

The chain carries TRBV28 and TRBJ1-5; D remains unclear. V was pared by 5 bases and J by 5 bases, with 13 bases between. Germline V gives CDR1 MDHEN, CDR2 SYDVKM. This CDR3 contains 14 residues. CDR3 DNA sequence: TGTGCCAGCAGTCCCCCTTTGGGCGATCAGCCCCAGCATTTT. This translates into CASSPPLGDQPQHF.

The CDR3 DNA reads as TGTGCCAGTAGTGCCAGAAGTTACAATGAGCAGTTCTTC. The encoded protein is CASSARSYNEQFF. The chain links TRBV19 to TRBJ2-1; D is unclear. Germline V lookup: CDR1 LNHDA, CDR2 SQIVND (reference sequence). This CDR3 is built from 13 residues. Trimming stripped 5 bases from V and 4 bases from J, with 9 bases between.

This clonotype has a handful of counts. This chain uses TRBV6-5 with TRBJ1-4; a possible D gene is TRBD1 (5 bases). CDR1 and CDR2 from the germline V gene are MNHEY and SVGAGI. V lost 0 bases and J lost 11, with 10 bases in between. The length of the CDR3 is 13 residues. CDR3 sequence: CASSYSVGTKLFF. CDR3 DNA: TGTGCCAGCAGTTACTCGGTAGGGACTAAACTGTTTTTT.

The chain links TRBV19 to TRBJ2-5; 7 nucleotides agree with TRBD2. V shed 5 bases and J 5 bases; nucleotides not matched to a gene: 11. The CDR3 runs to 15 residues. Germline V lookup: CDR1 LNHDA, CDR2 SQIVND (reference sequence). CDR3 in DNA: TGTGCCAGTAGTTCCCTGGGAGGGCCCGCGGAGACCCAGTACTTC. This gives the protein CASSSLGGPAETQYF.

This clonotype was seen only a few times. The genes are TRBV12-3 or TRBV12-4 and TRBJ2-3; D perhaps matches TRBD2 (5 bases). Between the trimmed V and J ends, which lost 3 bases and 3 bases, there was a span of 13 bases. The CDR3 is 15 amino acids. CDR3 nucleotide sequence: TGTGCCAGCAGTTTTACATCAAGGAGGACAGATACGCAGTATTTT. It is translated as CASSFTSRRTDTQYF.

The gene calls are TRBV6-5 and TRBJ2-7; TRBD2 agrees at 8 bases. Trimming cost V 2 bases and J 5 bases; bases outside gene matches: 8. The CDR3 sequence is 15 residues long. CDR1 and CDR2 (germline): MNHEY, SVGAGI. The CDR3 loop is CASSYQLAVGDEQYF. The CDR3 nucleotides read TGTGCCAGCAGTTACCAACTAGCGGTTGGCGACGAGCAGTACTTC.

This clonotype was found a few times. The chain links TRBV10-1 to TRBJ2-5, with 8 bases matching TRBD2. V was pared by 4 bases and J by 3 bases, with 4 bases of the junction left unmatched. There are 14 residues in the CDR3. From germline, CDR1 is WNHNN and CDR2 SYGVQD (reference sequence). The CDR3 is CASSVSGGEETQYF. Here the CDR3 DNA reads TGCGCCAGCAGTGTCAGCGGGGGAGAAGAGACCCAGTACTTC.

The chain employs TRBV5-6 and TRBJ1-4; D may be TRBD1 (6 bases). Germline V CDR1 and CDR2: SGHDT, YYEEEE. The CDR3 has 14 residues. V shed 4 bases and J shed 0 bases, with 7 bases lying between them. CDR3 in DNA: TGTGCCAGCAGCCGGACAGCAACTAATGAAAAACTGTTTTTT. This sequence encodes CASSRTATNEKLFF.

This chain joins TRBV4-3 and TRBJ2-7, with 13 bases aligning to TRBD2. The CDR3 is 18 residues long. In germline, CDR1 is LGHNA, CDR2 YSLEER. V lost 1 base, J lost 3 bases, and 9 bases stayed unmatched. This CDR3 is CASSQAGLAGAGIYEQYF. DNA for the CDR3: TGCGCCAGCAGCCAAGCCGGACTAGCGGGGGCCGGTATCTACGAGCAGTACTTC.

This chain connects TRBV5-1 to TRBJ2-5, with 9 positions matching TRBD2. This CDR3 comprises 14 residues. The germline gives CDR1 SGHRS, CDR2 YFSETQ. V lost 1 base and J lost 7; bases outside the gene matches: 5. The CDR3 bases are TGCGCCAGCAGCTTGTATAAGCGGGAGGTGACCCAGTACTTC. Translated: CASSLYKREVTQYF. Filled out from reference TRBV5-1 and TRBJ2-5, the complete variable domain reads KAGVTQTPRYLIKTRGQQVTLSCSPISGHRSVSWYQQTPGQGLQFLFEYFSETQRNKGNFPGRFSGRQFSNSRSEMNVSTLELGDSALYLCASSLYKREVTQYFGPGTRLLVL.

V usage is TRBV7-9 and J usage is TRBJ2-7; tentatively, D is TRBD2 (6 bases). V shed 7 bases and J shed 1 base, with 20 bases lying between them. The CDR3 totals 16 residues. CDR1 and CDR2 (germline): SEHNR, FQNEAQ (reference sequence). CDR3: CASTLDGGLGSYEQYF. CDR3 sequence (DNA): TGTGCCAGCACCCTCGACGGAGGGCTAGGATCCTACGAGCAGTACTTC.

V usage is TRBV6-5 and J usage is TRBJ2-5, with D unresolved. The CDR3 contains 13 residues. The ends were cut back, 10 bases at V and 1 base at J, with 13 bases in the middle. Germline V lookup: CDR1 MNHEY, CDR2 SVGAGI. The CDR3 nucleotides are TGTGCCACCAGCCGACCCGGCCAAGAGACCCAGTACTTC. Protein: CATSRPGQETQYF.

This rearrangement joins TRBV29-1 to TRBJ2-6; D unresolved. The V end lost 2 bases, the J end lost 4 bases, and 15 bases lay between the germline ends. The CDR3 loop spans 16 amino acids. Germline V CDR1 and CDR2: SQVTM, ANQGSEA. The CDR3 reads CSVEIPKRSGANVLTF. CDR3 bases: TGCAGCGTTGAAATCCCAAAACGGTCAGGGGCCAACGTCCTGACTTTC.

This clonotype was counted a few times. The CDR3: CASSLRDGSYEQYF. The DNA for the CDR3 is TGTGCCAGCAGTTTAAGGGACGGAAGCTACGAGCAGTACTTC. The V call is TRBV27, the J call TRBJ2-7; D is possibly TRBD1 or TRBD2 (5 bases each). Deletions cut 2 bases from V and 3 bases from J, with 11 bases between. This CDR3 spans 14 amino acids. Germline values: CDR1 MNHEY, CDR2 SMNVEV (reference sequence).

The V and J genes are TRBV11-2 and TRBJ2-1, with 15 bases matching TRBD2. J gave up 6 bases and V 5 bases, and 5 bases lay outside the gene matches. This CDR3 is 16 amino acids long. Germline loops: CDR1 SGHAT, CDR2 FQNNGV. Here the CDR3 reads CASSPGLAGGSNEQFF. The CDR3, as DNA: TGTGCCAGCAGCCCTGGACTAGCGGGGGGGAGCAATGAGCAGTTCTTC.

V is TRBV6-6 and J is TRBJ2-2; D unresolved. Trimming removed 6 bases from V and 4 bases from J, with 18 bases in between. Germline V gene lookup returns CDR1 MNHNY and CDR2 SVGAGI (reference sequence). The CDR3 loop spans 16 amino acids. CDR3 in DNA: TGTGCCAGCAGCTTAGGATTGGGTCGTAGCACCGGGGAGCTGTTTTTT. Translating gives CASSLGLGRSTGELFF.